The 29 T cell receptor beta chains below come from one sample, sequenced in a study of shared clonotypes between healthy human individuals (TCRdb year 2020). CD8 naive samples were CD45RO-negative cells positively selected for CCR7, giving a CD45RA+CCR7+ population that excluded TemRA cells. The method was the immunoSEQ multiplex PCR assay. TCRdb took this table from immuneACCESS and kept in-frame rearrangements with V and J called. Such tables lack part of the clones; where checked against another copy, unresolved V genes explain under half of the gap, and the rest is unexplained. The sample contains hundreds of thousands of clones, about 96% of them found a single time. Roughly 0.1% of the sample is held by the ten biggest clonotypes. Input material: naive CD8+ T cells sorted from blood. Read against the paper, the sample's cell subset or site label means: CD45RA+CCR7+. Every receptor here comes from a woman aged 30 to 39 in good health.

The chain carries TRBV19 and TRBJ1-5; D gene ambiguous. The CDR3 runs to 16 residues. V shed 2 bases and J shed 0 bases, with 11 bases lying between them. Germline assignment: CDR1 LNHDA and CDR2 SQIVND (reference sequence). The CDR3 spells CASSIQADYSNQPQHF. CDR3 nucleotides: TGTGCCAGTAGTATACAGGCAGACTATAGCAATCAGCCCCAGCATTTT.

J is TRBJ2-7 and V is TRBV7-9; 7 nucleotides agree with TRBD1. V shed 5 bases, J shed 2 bases, and the junction held 6 bases outside the gene matches. The CDR3 loop spans 14 amino acids. Germline loops: CDR1 SEHNR, CDR2 FQNEAQ (reference sequence). The CDR3 here is CASSPPTGTYEQYF. The CDR3 DNA reads TGTGCCAGCAGCCCGCCGACAGGGACCTACGAGCAGTACTTC.

The chain couples TRBV7-8 to TRBJ2-1; TRBD2 agrees at 7 bases. In germline, CDR1 is SGHVS, CDR2 FQNEAQ. CDR3 length equals 16 residues. V shed 5 bases and J 8 bases; nucleotides not matched to a gene: 15. The CDR3 sequence is CASSPPLAEGFDEQFF. The CDR3, as DNA: TGTGCCAGCAGCCCGCCTCTAGCGGAAGGGTTCGATGAGCAGTTCTTC.

The sample holds one count of this clone. The chain has TRBV27 and TRBJ2-7; 8 bases map to TRBD2. Germline values: CDR1 MNHEY, CDR2 SMNVEV (reference sequence). V was pared by 5 bases and J by 6 bases, with 12 bases of the junction left unmatched. CDR3 length: 15 amino acids. CDR3 coding DNA: TGTGCCAGCAGTCCCGGGACTAGACCTTCGGGCGAGCAGTACTTC. The encoded protein is CASSPGTRPSGEQYF.

In this sample, this clone turned up once. This chain connects TRBV19 to TRBJ2-1; 9 positions agree with TRBD2. This CDR3 region has 15 residues. With 1 base clipped from V and 2 bases from J, the junction kept 0 bases outside the gene matches. Germline V gene sequence: CDR1 LNHDA, CDR2 SQIVND (reference sequence). This chain's CDR3 is CASSIGLAAYNEQFF. CDR3 nucleotides: TGTGCCAGTAGTATAGGACTAGCGGCCTACAATGAGCAGTTCTTC. Using reference TRBV19 and TRBJ2-1 for the parts outside the CDR3, the full variable domain is DGGITQSPKYLFRKEGQNVTLSCEQNLNHDAMYWYRQDPGQGLRLIYYSQIVNDFQKGDIAEGYSVSREKKESFPLTVTSAQKNPTAFYLCASSIGLAAYNEQFFGPGTRLTVL.

The chain joins TRBV5-1 to TRBJ1-1; D call uncertain. Germline CDR1 reads SGHRS; CDR2 reads YFSETQ. The CDR3 extends over 14 amino acids. Deletions cut 2 bases from V and 4 bases from J, with 12 bases between. The CDR3 sequence is CASSFKQKSTEAFF. The CDR3 nucleotides read TGCGCCAGCAGCTTCAAACAGAAATCCACTGAAGCTTTCTTT.

The chain couples TRBV28 to TRBJ1-5; 7 positions match TRBD1. Per the germline V gene, CDR1 is MDHEN and CDR2 is SYDVKM. The CDR3 sequence is 14 residues long. The J segment lost 3 bases and the V segment lost 5 bases, leaving 4 bases of the junction unmatched. CDR3 sequence: CASSPDRFNQPQHF. DNA for the CDR3: TGTGCCAGCAGTCCGGACAGGTTCAATCAGCCCCAGCATTTT.

The chain couples TRBV29-1 to TRBJ2-7; TRBD1 matches at 8 bases. The J segment lost 2 bases and the V segment lost 4 bases, leaving 4 bases of the junction unmatched. The germline gives CDR1 SQVTM, CDR2 ANQGSEA. The CDR3 runs 13 residues. This chain's CDR3 is CSVGTGTAYEQYF. The CDR3, as DNA: TGCAGCGTTGGGACAGGGACAGCCTACGAGCAGTACTTC.

The V gene is TRBV5-6, the J gene TRBJ1-2; 7 bases align to TRBD1. V shed 2 bases, J shed 3 bases, and the junction held 10 bases outside the gene matches. The CDR3 is 16 residues long. Germline loops: CDR1 SGHDT, CDR2 YYEEEE. CDR3 nucleotides: TGTGCCAGCAGCTTAAATCACAGGGGCTATCACTATGGCTACACCTTC. It is translated as CASSLNHRGYHYGYTF.

The V gene is TRBV28, the J gene TRBJ2-7, with D perhaps matching TRBD2 (6 bases). The germline gives CDR1 MDHEN, CDR2 SYDVKM. CDR3 length: 16 amino acids. The ends were cut back, 4 bases at V and 2 bases at J, with 18 bases in the middle. CDR3 coding DNA: TGTGCCAGCAGTTCCGACGCGGGGCAGGGCACCTACGAGCAGTACTTC. Translated, it gives CASSSDAGQGTYEQYF.

The V and J genes are TRBV5-6 and TRBJ1-6; D gene ambiguous. The V end was cut by 1 base, the J end by 7 bases, with 12 bases between. This CDR3 is 15 amino acids long. Germline loops: CDR1 SGHDT, CDR2 YYEEEE. This chain's CDR3 is CASSLMHMGNSPLHF. CDR3 sequence (DNA): TGTGCCAGCAGCTTGATGCATATGGGGAATTCACCCCTCCACTTT.

The gene calls are TRBV28 and TRBJ2-7, with TRBD2 matching 7 bases. The junction had 3 bases not matched to a gene; V was cut back by 2 bases and J by 2 bases. The germline gives CDR1 MDHEN, CDR2 SYDVKM. This CDR3 is 14 amino acids long. As DNA, the CDR3 is TGTGCCAGCAGTTTAAGCGGGACCACCTACGAGCAGTACTTC. Translation gives CASSLSGTTYEQYF.

The chain uses TRBV28 and TRBJ1-5, with 9 bases matching TRBD1. This CDR3 is 14 amino acids long. Trimming at V came to 6 bases and at J to 7 bases, leaving 7 bases not matched to a gene. Germline assignment: CDR1 MDHEN and CDR2 SYDVKM. The CDR3, as DNA: TGTGCCAGCAGAGGACAGGGGATAGGGCAGCCCCAGCATTTT. It is translated as CASRGQGIGQPQHF.

V and J are TRBV6-4 and TRBJ2-7; D is ambiguous. V dropped 0 bases and J dropped 7 bases, with 13 bases sitting between them. The germline gives CDR1 MRHNA, CDR2 SNTAGT. The CDR3 contains 14 residues. For the CDR3, the DNA is TGTGCCAGCAGTGACTCGCGTATAAGTGGGGAGCAGTACTTC. Translation gives CASSDSRISGEQYF.

This clone came up a few times. This chain joins TRBV6-5 and TRBJ1-1, with TRBD1 as a possible D gene (6 bases). This CDR3 region has 11 residues. Germline V gene lookup returns CDR1 MNHEY and CDR2 SVGAGI. The V end lost 11 bases, the J end lost 5 bases, and 12 bases lay between the germline ends. DNA of the CDR3: TGTGCCGCCAGGGGCGGTACTGAAGCTTTCTTT. This translates into CAARGGTEAFF.

The V call is TRBV28, the J call TRBJ1-2, with no clear D. V lost 5 bases, J lost 4 bases, and 8 bases lay in between. The CDR3 has 12 residues. The germline V gene encodes CDR1 MDHEN and CDR2 SYDVKM. CDR3 region: CASSPAFYGYTF. As DNA, the CDR3 is TGTGCCAGCAGTCCCGCATTCTATGGCTACACCTTC.

This CDR3 is CASKISRDSTYNEQFF. In DNA form, the CDR3 reads TGTGCCAGCAAGATATCCCGGGACAGTACTTACAATGAGCAGTTCTTC. This chain joins TRBV27 and TRBJ2-1; 7 bases match TRBD1. The CDR3 runs 16 residues. The germline V gene has CDR1 MNHEY and CDR2 SMNVEV (reference sequence). V trimming: 7 bases; J trimming: 4 bases; junction bases outside the gene matches: 13.

The CDR3 protein is CASSYGAAAGELFF. The CDR3 bases are TGTGCCAGCAGTTACGGCGCGGCAGCTGGGGAGCTGTTTTTT. The V and J genes are TRBV6-5 and TRBJ2-2; D is unclear. From germline, CDR1 is MNHEY and CDR2 SVGAGI. The CDR3 loop spans 14 amino acids. V lost 2 bases and J 8 bases, leaving 12 bases between the germline ends.

The chain has TRBV7-2 and TRBJ1-3; TRBD1 agrees at 7 bases. Germline V gene data show CDR1 as SGHTA and CDR2 as FQGNSA. The CDR3 covers 17 residues. V was clipped by 0 bases and J by 2 bases; unmatched bases: 7. CDR3 protein: CASSLALKTGPGNTIYF. DNA for the CDR3: TGTGCCAGCAGCTTAGCGCTAAAGACAGGGCCTGGAAACACCATATATTTT.

A remark on this clone: The sample contains more than one DNA sequence encoding this CDR3. The V gene is TRBV27, the J gene TRBJ2-2; TRBD2 aligns across 7 bases. The CDR3 loop spans 15 amino acids. Trimming cost V 3 bases and J 4 bases; bases outside gene matches: 5. The germline V gene has CDR1 MNHEY and CDR2 SMNVEV (reference sequence). The CDR3 DNA follows: TGTGCCAGCAGTTTTTCAGCGGGAAGCACCGGGGAGCTGTTTTTT. It specifies CASSFSAGSTGELFF.

The chain employs TRBV29-1 and TRBJ1-5; 7 bases agree with TRBD1. J lost 7 bases, V lost 7 bases, and 7 bases had no gene match. The CDR3 sequence is 12 residues long. CDR1 is SQVTM, CDR2 ANQGSEA, per germline. The CDR3 DNA reads TGCAGCGCCCGACAGGGAGGGCAGCCCCAGCATTTT. Translated: CSARQGGQPQHF.

This chain connects TRBV28 to TRBJ2-1, with D maybe TRBD2 (5 bases). The V and J ends lost 8 bases and 5 bases respectively, with 7 bases between them. The CDR3 is 11 residues long. Germline CDR1 is MDHEN and CDR2 is SYDVKM. The CDR3 DNA is TGTGCCAGCTCCGGGGACAATGAGCAGTTCTTC. Translating gives CASSGDNEQFF.

The chain is built from TRBV7-8 and TRBJ2-1; D is perhaps TRBD2 (6 bases). Trimming removed 5 bases at V and 15 bases at J, with 14 bases between. This CDR3 has 11 amino acids. CDR1 and CDR2 from the germline V gene are SGHVS and FQNEAQ. The CDR3 DNA follows: TGTGCCAGCAGCCAACGGGACTCTATGTTCTTC. Protein: CASSQRDSMFF.

A single count supports this clone. The V and J genes are TRBV5-1 and TRBJ2-3; D ambiguous. This CDR3 region has 12 residues. Germline CDR1 SGHRS, CDR2 YFSETQ. Between the trimmed V and J ends, which lost 4 bases and 6 bases, there was a span of 9 bases. The CDR3 loop is CASSPETDTQYF. As DNA, the CDR3 is TGCGCCAGCAGCCCGGAGACGGATACGCAGTATTTT. Supplemented by reference TRBV5-1 and TRBJ2-3, the full variable domain reads KAGVTQTPRYLIKTRGQQVTLSCSPISGHRSVSWYQQTPGQGLQFLFEYFSETQRNKGNFPGRFSGRQFSNSRSEMNVSTLELGDSALYLCASSPETDTQYFGPGTRLTVL.

The chain recombines TRBV14 with TRBJ2-3; tentatively, D is TRBD1 (6 bases). V lost 5 bases, J lost 2 bases, and 14 bases lay in between. Germline V lookup: CDR1 SGHDN, CDR2 FVKESK. The CDR3 covers 15 residues. The CDR3 loop is CASSDHQGPTDTQYF. CDR3 bases: TGTGCCAGCAGCGACCATCAGGGGCCCACAGATACGCAGTATTTT.

V gene TRBV19 combines with J gene TRBJ2-7; 9 nucleotides line up with TRBD1. Trimming removed 9 bases from V and 5 bases from J; junction bases left unmatched: 8. The CDR3 runs 13 residues. Germline lookup yields CDR1 LNHDA and CDR2 SQIVND (reference sequence). CDR3 coding DNA: TGTGCCAGCTCCGGGACAGGGACGAACGAGCAGTACTTC. It translates to CASSGTGTNEQYF.

This chain uses TRBV11-2 with TRBJ1-2; D gene uncertain. V lost 2 bases, J lost 7 bases, and 11 bases lay in between. CDR3 length equals 13 residues. CDR1 SGHAT and CDR2 FQNNGV come from the germline V gene. Here the CDR3 DNA reads TGTGCCAGCAGCTTAATAGCAATAGGTGGCTACACCTTC. It yields the protein CASSLIAIGGYTF.

This clone occurred once. The chain joins TRBV15 to TRBJ1-5, with 10 bases matching TRBD1. The germline CDR1 and CDR2 sequences are LNHNV and YYDKDF (reference sequence). The CDR3 has 14 amino acids. Unmatched junction bases numbered 4, after V lost 5 bases and J lost 6 bases. DNA of the CDR3: TGTGCCACCAGCGAGGGACAGGGGATTCAGCCCCAGCATTTT. Its translation: CATSEGQGIQPQHF.

The chain carries TRBV15 and TRBJ2-5; TRBD2 aligns across 9 bases. The V segment lost 0 bases and the J segment 5 bases; nucleotides outside the gene matches: 10. CDR1 and CDR2 (germline): LNHNV, YYDKDF (reference sequence). This CDR3 comprises 17 residues. This CDR3 reads CATSRDLASGRKETQYF. The DNA for the CDR3 is TGTGCCACCAGCAGAGATCTGGCCAGCGGGAGGAAGGAGACCCAGTACTTC.